This TCR beta chain was profiled in a study of T cells in Graves' hyperthyroidism and ophthalmopathy. Germline assignment: CDR1 MNHNS and CDR2 SASEGT. This CDR3 is built from 15 residues. V lost 5 bases and J lost 9; bases outside the gene matches: 8. Amplified TCR beta CDR3 regions came from RNA transcripts. In the first-round RT-PCR of the TCR CDR3, the HTBI primer set was used. TCRdb reprocessed the multiplex PCR reads via MiXCR and lists one record per CDR3 protein. The sample shows 250,000 to 350,000 distinct CDR3 sequences, 20% to 25% of them seen only once. This clonotype was seen only a few times.

The sequence was collected from a man aged 30-40 years with Graves' ophthalmopathy. Sequencing used blood. The rearrangement links TRBV6-1 to TRBJ1-6, with 9 bases identical to TRBD1. CDR3: CASSNSGTGFSPLHF. CDR3 sequence (DNA): TGTGCCAGCAGTAACTCCGGGACAGGGTTTTCACCCCTCCACTTT.